This entry lists 4 T cell receptor beta chains sequenced from one sample in a study of shared clonotypes between healthy human individuals. CD8 cells classed as naive were CD45RO-negative and positively selected for CCR7, excluding terminally differentiated effector memory CD45RA+ cells. Only in-frame clones appear in the TCRdb table, and some are missing; sequencing was by immunoSEQ multiplex PCR. The table lists about 2 million clones, about 95% of them singletons. Sequencing was done on a sample of naive CD8+ T cells sorted from blood. The origin of the receptors is a young man in good health.

The chain uses TRBV7-8 and TRBJ1-2; D call uncertain. This CDR3 region has 14 residues. V lost 0 bases and J lost 0, with 5 bases in between. CDR1 is SGHVS and CDR2 is FQNEAQ in the germline V gene. The CDR3 here is CASSLAGANYGYTF. In DNA form, the CDR3 reads TGTGCCAGCAGCTTAGCGGGCGCTAACTATGGCTACACCTTC. Complete variable domain (other parts from reference TRBV7-8 and TRBJ1-2): GAGVSQSPRYKVAKRGQDVALRCDPISGHVSLFWYQQALGQGPEFLTYFQNEAQLDKSGLPSDRFFAERPEGSVSTLKIQRTQQEDSAVYLCASSLAGANYGYTFGSGTRLTVV.

The genes are TRBV5-6 and TRBJ1-1; a weak D match, TRBD1 (5 bases). Germline V gene lookup returns CDR1 SGHDT and CDR2 YYEEEE. CDR3 length equals 14 residues. V was shortened by 2 bases and J by 5 bases, with 13 bases between the two germline ends. CDR3 nucleotide sequence: TGTGCCAGCAGCTTTAACTCGGGGGGAACTGAAGCTTTCTTT. Amino acid sequence: CASSFNSGGTEAFF. Combining the CDR3 with reference TRBV5-6 and TRBJ1-1 gives the whole variable domain DAGVTQSPTHLIKTRGQQVTLRCSPKSGHDTVSWYQQALGQGPQFIFQYYEEEERQRGNFPDRFSGHQFPNYSSELNVNALLLGDSALYLCASSFNSGGTEAFFGQGTRLTVV.

With respect to this clone: Other nucleotide sequences from this sample produce the same CDR3. The rearrangement joins TRBV5-6 to TRBJ1-5; the D is unclear. This CDR3 region has 12 residues. Germline V gene sequence: CDR1 SGHDT, CDR2 YYEEEE. With 3 bases removed from V and 5 bases from J, the gap between germline ends came to 6 bases. CDR3 in amino acids: CASSWGDQPQHF. The CDR3 DNA reads as TGTGCCAGCAGCTGGGGAGATCAGCCCCAGCATTTT.

This clone was found once. The chain links TRBV10-3 to TRBJ2-1; D is perhaps TRBD2 (5 bases). The CDR3 contains 11 residues. Per the germline V gene, CDR1 is ENHRY and CDR2 is SYGVKD. V dropped 3 bases and J dropped 15 bases, with 12 bases sitting between them. The CDR3 reads CAISDGDFRFF. CDR3 nucleotides: TGTGCCATCAGTGACGGGGATTTTCGGTTCTTC.